The 11 T cell receptor beta chains in this list originate from one sample, sequenced in a study of cytomegalovirus exposure and HLA in healthy donors. Primers: 60 Vbeta forward and 13 Jbeta reverse. Only in-frame clones appear in the TCRdb table, and some are missing; sequencing was by immunoSEQ multiplex PCR. This sample carries about 200,000 clones, 82% of them seen once, and the ten largest clones take 6%. Source material: PBMCs. The source is a man aged 40-49 years in good health and CMV-seropositive.

This CDR3 is CASSSDRSSYNEQFF. The CDR3 DNA reads TGTGCCAGCAGTTCGGACAGGAGCTCCTACAATGAGCAGTTCTTC. The chain carries TRBV6-5 and TRBJ2-1; the match to TRBD1 covers 7 bases. Germline CDR1 reads MNHEY; CDR2 reads SVGAGI. V gave up 4 bases and J gave up 0 bases; unmatched junction bases: 3. This CDR3 has 15 residues.

J is TRBJ2-5 and V is TRBV4-1; weak D call: TRBD1 (6 bases). V was cut by 0 bases and J by 7 bases, with 15 bases left in between. Germline loops: CDR1 MGHRA, CDR2 YSYEKL. CDR3 length: 15 amino acids. CDR3 protein: CASSQDRGTLLTQYF. CDR3 DNA sequence: TGCGCCAGCAGCCAAGATAGGGGGACGCTGCTGACCCAGTACTTC.

The gene calls are TRBV7-8 and TRBJ1-1; D remains unclear. Germline loops: CDR1 SGHVS, CDR2 FQNEAQ. This CDR3 contains 13 residues. The V end lost 11 bases, the J end lost 1 base, and 14 bases lay between the germline ends. The CDR3 loop reads CASLRQENTEAFF. The CDR3, as DNA: TGTGCCTCCCTTCGGCAGGAGAACACTGAAGCTTTCTTT.

This clone appeared once. The V and J genes are TRBV5-8 and TRBJ2-7, with D possibly TRBD1 on 6 matching bases. This CDR3 is 16 amino acids long. V gave up 4 bases and J gave up 3 bases, with 20 bases separating them. Germline CDR1 is SGHTS and CDR2 is YDEGEE. The CDR3 nucleotides are TGTGCCAGCAGCGAGTCAACAGGGCACGCCGTCTACGAGCAGTACTTC. Amino acid sequence: CASSESTGHAVYEQYF.

V and J are TRBV9 and TRBJ2-1, with 8 bases that match TRBD2. The length of the CDR3 is 17 residues. J lost 8 bases, V lost 3 bases, and 16 bases had no gene match. Germline V gene data show CDR1 as SGDLS and CDR2 as YYNGEE. The CDR3 is CASSARLVSGSGDEQFF. Here the CDR3 DNA reads TGTGCCAGCAGCGCCCGCCTTGTGAGCGGGAGTGGAGATGAGCAGTTCTTC.

The V and J genes are TRBV9 and TRBJ2-7; D ambiguous. Germline V lookup: CDR1 SGDLS, CDR2 YYNGEE. The CDR3 runs 15 residues. The germline V and J ends were trimmed by 7 bases and 0 bases, with 17 bases remaining between them. CDR3 amino acids: CASWLRPGCSYEQYV. The CDR3 region has the DNA TGTGCCAGCTGGTTAAGGCCGGGTTGCTCCTACGAGCAGTACGTC.

This clone turned up a few times. This sequence joins TRBV5-1 and TRBJ1-2, with D hard to call. This CDR3 comprises 13 residues. V was cut by 0 bases and J by 2 bases, with 5 bases left in between. CDR1 and CDR2 from the germline V gene are SGHRS and YFSETQ. CDR3 DNA sequence: TGCGCCAGCAGCTTGGAACAGAACTATGGCTACACCTTC. Encoded protein: CASSLEQNYGYTF.

The V gene is TRBV29-1, the J gene TRBJ2-1; TRBD2 agrees at 9 bases. The V segment lost 0 bases and the J segment 2 bases; nucleotides outside the gene matches: 11. The CDR3 runs 18 residues. Germline CDR1 and CDR2: SQVTM and ANQGSEA. CDR3 sequence (DNA): TGCAGCGTTGAAGAGGTGGCTAGCGGGACCCTCGCCTACAATGAGCAGTTCTTC. It is translated as CSVEEVASGTLAYNEQFF.

The chain's CDR3 is CASSRQGGYNEQFF. CDR3 sequence (DNA): TGTGCCAGCAGTCGTCAGGGTGGCTACAATGAGCAGTTCTTC. The rearrangement uses TRBV2 and TRBJ2-1; D may be TRBD1 (5 bases). Germline V gene sequence: CDR1 SNHLY, CDR2 FYNNEI. The CDR3 loop spans 14 amino acids. V was shortened by 5 bases and J by 3 bases, with 11 bases between the two germline ends.

The chain combines TRBV13 with TRBJ1-2; no clear D. CDR1 is PRHDT and CDR2 is FYEKMQ in the germline V gene (reference sequence). V was clipped by 5 bases and J by 13 bases, with 23 bases between them. The CDR3 sequence is 14 residues long. Here the CDR3 DNA reads TGTGCCAGCAGCCCCACGGGCAGGAGAGGGCTTTGCACCTTC. It translates to CASSPTGRRGLCTF.

This chain connects TRBV14 to TRBJ2-7, with TRBD2 matching 8 bases. The trim removed 0 bases at V and 4 bases at J, leaving 5 bases unmatched. Germline values: CDR1 SGHDN, CDR2 FVKESK. CDR3 size: 15 residues. The CDR3 reads CASSQDGGRRYEQYF. The CDR3, as DNA: TGTGCCAGCAGCCAAGATGGCGGGAGGAGGTACGAGCAGTACTTC.